A single sample gave rise to the 23 T cell receptor beta chains below, sequenced in a study of control samples from healthy donors and cancer patients. Clones were read by immunoSEQ multiplex PCR, and TCRdb kept only the in-frame ones, dropping some. The sample shows 75,000 to 100,000 clones, roughly 90% of them seen only once. Sequencing used blood. These receptors came from a human donor in good health. The donor label of this sample is uncertain.

The chain employs TRBV19 and TRBJ1-1, with a possible D match to TRBD1 (6 bases). Germline loops: CDR1 LNHDA, CDR2 SQIVND (reference sequence). This CDR3 region has 15 residues. V was pared by 3 bases and J by 0 bases, with 11 bases between. The CDR3 DNA is TGTGCCAGTAGTATTCGGTGGGACATGAACACTGAAGCTTTCTTT. Its protein is CASSIRWDMNTEAFF.

V gene TRBV10-3 combines with J gene TRBJ2-2; 10 positions agree with TRBD2. This CDR3 has 17 amino acids. Germline trimming cut 9 bases from V and 3 bases from J; bases unmatched to any gene: 13. From germline, CDR1 is ENHRY and CDR2 SYGVKD. The CDR3 loop is CAIARTSGLMDTGELFF. In DNA form, the CDR3 reads TGTGCCATTGCCCGGACTAGCGGATTAATGGACACCGGGGAGCTGTTTTTT.

The rearrangement uses TRBV5-4 and TRBJ1-3; tentative D call: TRBD1 (6 bases). The CDR3 consists of 16 residues. In germline, CDR1 is SGHNT, CDR2 YYREEE (reference sequence). The germline V and J ends were trimmed by 0 bases and 0 bases, with 10 bases remaining between them. The CDR3 bases are TGTGCCAGCAGCTTGGACAGGGCGAACTCTGGAAACACCATATATTTT. It encodes CASSLDRANSGNTIYF.

The chain has TRBV12-5 and TRBJ1-1; 7 nucleotides align to TRBD1. The CDR3 is 16 residues long. Germline CDR1 and CDR2: LGHNT and FRNRAP. Trimming at V came to 7 bases and at J to 4 bases, leaving 15 bases not matched to a gene. The CDR3 loop reads CASVRGTLQGGTEAFF. CDR3 nucleotide sequence: TGTGCTAGTGTTCGAGGGACACTCCAGGGGGGCACTGAAGCTTTCTTT.

CDR3 sequence (DNA): TGTGCCAGCAGTGGGAGGGAGACAAACAGAAATGAAAAACTGTTTTTT. This sequence encodes CASSGRETNRNEKLFF. V is TRBV2 and J is TRBJ1-4; D remains ambiguous. The CDR3 is 16 residues long. CDR1 and CDR2 (germline): SNHLY, FYNNEI. Trimming stripped 4 bases from V and 5 bases from J, with 17 bases between.

The chain couples TRBV5-1 to TRBJ1-3; the D is unclear. V shed 0 bases and J shed 0 bases, with 10 bases lying between them. The CDR3 is 16 residues long. Germline V CDR1 and CDR2: SGHRS, YFSETQ. The CDR3 protein is CASSLVGINSGNTIYF. The CDR3, as DNA: TGCGCCAGCAGCTTGGTGGGCATAAACTCTGGAAACACCATATATTTT.

Concerning this clone: Compared with germline, one end of the junction differs, possibly owing to a read error. The chain recombines TRBV4-3 with TRBJ1-2; weak D call: TRBD1 (5 bases). The CDR3 length is 16 residues. Germline values: CDR1 LGHNA, CDR2 YSLEER. The CDR3 reads CARSRRDLRGISGYTF. DNA for the CDR3: TGCGCCCGCAGCCGCCGGGACCTCAGAGGAATTTCTGGCTACACCTTC.

The rearrangement links TRBV13 to TRBJ2-1; D remains unclear. CDR3 length: 12 amino acids. The germline V and J ends were trimmed by 7 bases and 5 bases, with 9 bases remaining between them. The V gene's germline CDR1 is PRHDT and CDR2 FYEKMQ (reference sequence). The CDR3 loop reads CASTLQDNEQFF. CDR3 nucleotide sequence: TGTGCCAGCACTCTCCAGGACAATGAGCAGTTCTTC.

The chain links TRBV5-5 to TRBJ1-2; TRBD1 agrees at 7 bases. Germline CDR1 and CDR2: SGHKS and YYEKEE (reference sequence). With 1 base clipped from V and 4 bases from J, the junction kept 7 bases outside the gene matches. The CDR3 contains 15 residues. The CDR3 bases are TGTGCCAGCAGCTTGAGGGACAGTTTGGGCTATGGCTACACCTTC. This codes for CASSLRDSLGYGYTF. Together with reference TRBV5-5 and TRBJ1-2, the CDR3 gives the full variable domain: DAGVTQSPTHLIKTRGQQVTLRCSPISGHKSVSWYQQVLGQGPQFIFQYYEKEERGRGNFPDRFSARQFPNYSSELNVNALLLGDSALYLCASSLRDSLGYGYTFGSGTRLTVV.

The V gene is TRBV28, the J gene TRBJ2-2; no reliable D call. The CDR3 covers 14 residues. Trimming removed 5 bases at V and 1 base at J, with 8 bases between. CDR1 and CDR2 from the germline V gene are MDHEN and SYDVKM. CDR3 sequence (DNA): TGTGCCAGCAGTCGTGGGGAGAACACCGGGGAGCTGTTTTTT. Translated: CASSRGENTGELFF.

This chain uses TRBV5-8 with TRBJ2-3; D may be TRBD2 (7 bases). The V gene's germline CDR1 is SGHTS and CDR2 YDEGEE. V dropped 4 bases and J dropped 1 base, with 16 bases sitting between them. The CDR3 length is 16 residues. In DNA form, the CDR3 reads TGTGCCAGCAGCCCTATGCCGGGGGGCGGCACAGATACGCAGTATTTT. Its translation: CASSPMPGGGTDTQYF.

V usage is TRBV12-3 or TRBV12-4 and J usage is TRBJ1-2, with a tentative D call TRBD1 (6 bases). The germline V and J ends were trimmed by 6 bases and 2 bases, with 10 bases remaining between them. The CDR3 covers 13 residues. CDR3 sequence (DNA): TGTGCCAGCAGCTCTACAGGGAACTATGGCTACACCTTC. Amino acids: CASSSTGNYGYTF.

The chain employs TRBV7-9 and TRBJ1-4, with 7 bases matching TRBD1. Per germline, CDR1 SEHNR and CDR2 FQNEAQ (reference sequence). After removal of 5 bases from V and 0 bases from J, the junction contained 15 bases not matched to a gene. There are 19 residues in the CDR3. This CDR3 reads CASSPGRDRVYATNEKLFF. The CDR3 DNA sequence: TGTGCCAGCAGCCCGGGGCGGGACAGAGTTTATGCAACTAATGAAAAACTGTTTTTT. Based on the CDR3 plus reference TRBV7-9 and TRBJ1-4, the full variable domain is DTGVSQNPRHKITKRGQNVTFRCDPISEHNRLYWYRQTLGQGPEFLTYFQNEAQLEKSRLLSDRFSAERPKGSFSTLEIQRTEQGDSAMYLCASSPGRDRVYATNEKLFFGSGTQLSVL.

In nucleotides, the CDR3 is TGTGCCACCAGTATCACAGATACGCAGTATTTT. Its protein product is CATSITDTQYF. The chain uses TRBV24-1 and TRBJ2-3; D is uncertain. The length of the CDR3 is 11 residues. V gave up 6 bases and J gave up 2 bases, with 2 bases separating them. Germline V CDR1 and CDR2: KGHDR, SFDVKD.

V is TRBV13 and J is TRBJ1-2; maybe TRBD1 (5 bases). The CDR3 has 14 residues. CDR1 is PRHDT and CDR2 is FYEKMQ in the germline V gene (reference sequence). V lost 5 bases to trimming and J lost 5 bases, with 15 bases between them. CDR3 amino acids: CASSPRRGDYGYTF. CDR3 bases: TGTGCCAGCAGCCCCCGGCGGGGGGATTATGGCTACACCTTC.

This clone was found a few times. J is TRBJ1-3 and V is TRBV6-6, with D uncertain. V dropped 7 bases and J dropped 4 bases, with 11 bases sitting between them. The germline V gene encodes CDR1 MNHNY and CDR2 SVGAGI (reference sequence). The CDR3 consists of 13 residues. The CDR3 sequence: CASIFAIGNTIYF. The DNA for the CDR3 is TGTGCCAGCATCTTTGCTATCGGAAACACCATATATTTT.

The V gene is TRBV18, the J gene TRBJ2-3, with D perhaps given as TRBD1 or TRBD2 (5 bases each). V lost 3 bases to trimming and J lost 4 bases, with 11 bases between them. From germline, CDR1 is KGHSH and CDR2 LQKENI. CDR3 length: 14 amino acids. CDR3 amino acids: CASSPGPNPDTQYF. CDR3 DNA sequence: TGTGCCAGCTCACCGGGACCCAACCCAGATACGCAGTATTTT.

The CDR3 DNA reads TGTGCCAGCAGTCTCAGGGTGGATGAGCAGTTCTTC. Amino acid sequence: CASSLRVDEQFF. The chain recombines TRBV3-1 (or the pseudogene TRBV3-2) with TRBJ2-1; TRBD1 might be the D (5 bases). The CDR3 consists of 12 residues. Germline lookup yields CDR1 LGHDT and CDR2 YNNKEL (reference sequence). V was cut by 6 bases and J by 8 bases, with 11 bases left in between.

In this sample, this clone turned up a few times. The chain links TRBV25-1 to TRBJ2-7, with D unclear. Germline lookup yields CDR1 MGHDK and CDR2 SYGVNS. V was clipped by 4 bases and J by 3 bases, with 4 bases between them. The CDR3 is 11 residues long. CDR3 DNA: TGTGCCAGCAGTGGAATCTACGAGCAGTACTTC. It encodes CASSGIYEQYF.

The chain combines TRBV11-2 with TRBJ2-5, with 9 nucleotides matching TRBD1. Trimming at V came to 1 base and at J to 3 bases, leaving 3 bases not matched to a gene. Germline V gives CDR1 SGHAT, CDR2 FQNNGV. This CDR3 comprises 15 residues. CDR3 in DNA: TGTGCCAGCAGCTTAGGGGGGACAGGGAAAGAGACCCAGTACTTC. This codes for CASSLGGTGKETQYF.

The rearrangement links TRBV25-1 to TRBJ1-4, with D perhaps matching TRBD1 (6 bases). With 2 bases removed from V and 0 bases from J, the gap between germline ends came to 13 bases. The germline V gene has CDR1 MGHDK and CDR2 SYGVNS. The CDR3 length is 17 residues. For the CDR3, the DNA is TGTGCCAGCAGTGAACGGGGGGCCAGTGCAACTAATGAAAAACTGTTTTTT. Protein sequence: CASSERGASATNEKLFF.

This chain uses TRBV18 with TRBJ2-1; D ambiguous. Germline V gene data show CDR1 as KGHSH and CDR2 as LQKENI. The CDR3 is 15 amino acids. Trimming took 2 bases from V and 0 from J, leaving 8 bases between them. The CDR3: CASSPIRSSYNEQFF. DNA for the CDR3: TGTGCCAGCTCACCAATCAGGAGCTCCTACAATGAGCAGTTCTTC.

This clone was found a few times. DNA for the CDR3: TGTGCCAGCAGCCCCAAGAGACGACTCTCTGGAAACACCATATATTTT. This encodes CASSPKRRLSGNTIYF. The chain carries TRBV7-9 and TRBJ1-3, with D unclear. Per germline, CDR1 SEHNR and CDR2 FQNEAQ (reference sequence). Deletions cut 5 bases from V and 0 bases from J, with 14 bases between. CDR3 size: 16 residues.